This is a list of T cell receptor beta chains from one sample in a study of T cell responses to AZD1222 COVID-19 vaccine. Sequencing was performed with immunoSEQ multiplex PCR; in TCRdb, only in-frame clones are kept and a portion is missing. The profile shows about 96,000 clones, nearly 90% of them singletons. The starting material was peripheral blood, obtained on day 0 of AZD1222 vaccination. The source of these receptors is an adult in good health. Both conserved end residues are part of each CDR3. A D gene is named only where the DNA matches it firmly. Clone size is shown for a subset of rows, as once, few, many or a class of expanded clone.

D gene: TRBD1
clone size: NA
CDR3 length: 14
J gene: TRBJ1-6
V gene: TRBV11-1
CDR3 protein: CASSSQGRYSPLHF
CDR3 DNA: TGTGCCAGCAGCTCACAGGGGCGTTATTCACCCCTCCACTTT

D gene: TRBD2
clone size: NA
CDR3 length: 14
J gene: TRBJ2-1
V gene: TRBV14
CDR3 protein: CASSQGTSWNEQFF
CDR3 DNA: TGTGCCAGCAGCCAAGGGACTAGCTGGAATGAGCAGTTCTTC

D gene: NA
clone size: NA
CDR3 length: 15
J gene: TRBJ1-1
V gene: TRBV10-2
CDR3 protein: CASSDWTAKNTEAFF
CDR3 DNA: TGCGCCAGCAGTGATTGGACAGCGAAGAACACTGAAGCTTTCTTT

D gene: TRBD1
clone size: NA
CDR3 length: 15
J gene: TRBJ1-2
V gene: TRBV10-3
CDR3 protein: CAIRYLRGRSYGYTF
CDR3 DNA: TGTGCCATCAGATACCTCAGGGGGCGCAGCTATGGCTACACCTTC

D gene: NA
clone size: NA
CDR3 length: 15
J gene: TRBJ1-5
V gene: TRBV7-8
CDR3 protein: CASSTHRVGNQPQHF
CDR3 DNA: TGTGCCAGCAGCACCCACAGGGTGGGGAATCAGCCCCAGCATTTT

D gene: NA
clone size: NA
CDR3 length: 12
J gene: TRBJ1-2
V gene: TRBV28
CDR3 protein: CASISGDYGYTF
CDR3 DNA: TGTGCCAGCATATCGGGGGACTATGGCTACACCTTC

D gene: NA
clone size: NA
CDR3 length: 14
J gene: TRBJ1-1
V gene: TRBV5-1
CDR3 protein: CASSPRRGDTEAFF
CDR3 DNA: TGCGCCAGCAGCCCCCGTCGGGGGGACACTGAAGCTTTCTTT

D gene: NA
clone size: NA
CDR3 length: 16
J gene: TRBJ1-2
V gene: TRBV7-2
CDR3 protein: CASSSGTYRIRDGYTF
CDR3 DNA: TGTGCCAGCAGTTCCGGGACATATCGAATCAGGGATGGCTACACCTTC

D gene: TRBD2
clone size: NA
CDR3 length: 15
J gene: TRBJ2-7
V gene: TRBV7-9
CDR3 protein: CASSYHSGSSYEQYF
CDR3 DNA: TGTGCCAGCAGTTACCATAGCGGGAGCTCCTACGAGCAGTACTTC

D gene: NA
clone size: NA
CDR3 length: 14
J gene: TRBJ1-1
V gene: TRBV19
CDR3 protein: CASSIRQLNTEAFF
CDR3 DNA: TGTGCCAGTAGTATAAGGCAGTTGAACACTGAAGCTTTCTTT

D gene: NA
clone size: NA
CDR3 length: 15
J gene: TRBJ2-5
V gene: TRBV7-2
CDR3 protein: CASSLDQGGQETQYF
CDR3 DNA: TGTGCCAGCAGCTTAGATCAGGGAGGACAAGAGACCCAGTACTTC

D gene: TRBD1
clone size: NA
CDR3 length: 14
J gene: TRBJ2-2
V gene: TRBV29-1
CDR3 protein: CSVGGQGVTGELFF
CDR3 DNA: TGCAGCGTTGGGGGACAGGGTGTCACCGGGGAGCTGTTTTTT

D gene: NA
clone size: few
CDR3 length: 14
J gene: TRBJ2-7
V gene: TRBV5-1
CDR3 protein: CASSLTGSSYEQYF
CDR3 DNA: TGCGCCAGCAGCTTGACTGGGAGCTCCTACGAGCAGTACTTC

D gene: NA
clone size: NA
CDR3 length: 14
J gene: TRBJ1-1
V gene: TRBV2
CDR3 protein: CASSPKGGYTEAFF
CDR3 DNA: TGTGCCAGCAGTCCCAAGGGGGGATACACTGAAGCTTTCTTT

D gene: NA
clone size: NA
CDR3 length: 13
J gene: TRBJ2-7
V gene: TRBV2
CDR3 protein: CASSRAGGEEQYF
CDR3 DNA: TGTGCCAGCAGCCGGGCAGGGGGGGAGGAGCAGTACTTC

D gene: TRBD1
clone size: NA
CDR3 length: 14
J gene: TRBJ1-2
V gene: TRBV3-1/TRBV3-2
CDR3 protein: CASSQGQGNYGYTF
CDR3 DNA: TGTGCCAGCAGCCAAGGACAGGGGAACTATGGCTACACCTTC

D gene: NA
clone size: NA
CDR3 length: 14
J gene: TRBJ2-2
V gene: TRBV5-6
CDR3 protein: CASSSPGGFRELFF
CDR3 DNA: TGTGCCAGCAGCTCCCCGGGTGGCTTTAGGGAGCTGTTTTTT

D gene: NA
clone size: NA
CDR3 length: 15
J gene: TRBJ1-2
V gene: TRBV18
CDR3 protein: CASSPSGGVRYGYTF
CDR3 DNA: TGTGCCAGCTCACCCTCTGGGGGGGTGAGGTATGGCTACACCTTC

D gene: TRBD1
clone size: few
CDR3 length: 18
J gene: TRBJ1-6
V gene: TRBV4-3
CDR3 protein: CASSQVLVTGDYNSPLHF
CDR3 DNA: TGCGCCAGCAGCCAAGTTCTCGTTACAGGGGATTATAATTCACCCCTCCACTTT

D gene: NA
clone size: NA
CDR3 length: 15
J gene: TRBJ1-6
V gene: TRBV13
CDR3 protein: CASSLSSSYNSPLHF
CDR3 DNA: TGTGCCAGCAGCCTCTCGAGCTCCTATAATTCACCCCTCCACTTT

D gene: NA
clone size: NA
CDR3 length: 14
J gene: TRBJ1-4
V gene: TRBV2
CDR3 protein: CASRGGAPNEKLFF
CDR3 DNA: TGTGCCAGCAGGGGGGGGGCACCTAATGAAAAACTGTTTTTT

D gene: TRBD2
clone size: NA
CDR3 length: 17
J gene: TRBJ2-5
V gene: TRBV9
CDR3 protein: CASSEPTRLAAAMAQYF
CDR3 DNA: TGTGCCAGCAGCGAACCAACCCGACTAGCGGCTGCAATGGCCCAGTACTTC

D gene: NA
clone size: NA
CDR3 length: 15
J gene: TRBJ2-2
V gene: TRBV6-1
CDR3 protein: CASSDLRGVTGELFF
CDR3 DNA: TGTGCCAGCAGTGACCTCAGGGGAGTAACCGGGGAGCTGTTTTTT

D gene: NA
clone size: NA
CDR3 length: 14
J gene: TRBJ1-5
V gene: TRBV25-1
CDR3 protein: CASSIGDGSLPQHF
CDR3 DNA: TGTGCCAGCAGTATTGGGGACGGATCTCTGCCCCAGCATTTT

D gene: NA
clone size: NA
CDR3 length: 14
J gene: TRBJ1-1
V gene: TRBV6-1
CDR3 protein: CASSEASFVAEAFF
CDR3 DNA: TGTGCCAGCAGTGAAGCTAGCTTTGTTGCTGAGGCTTTCTTT

D gene: NA
clone size: NA
CDR3 length: 11
J gene: TRBJ1-2
V gene: TRBV30
CDR3 protein: CAWSRVGGYTF
CDR3 DNA: TGTGCCTGGAGTAGGGTGGGTGGCTACACCTTC

D gene: NA
clone size: once
CDR3 length: 15
J gene: TRBJ1-4
V gene: TRBV6-5
CDR3 protein: CASTNLGVTNEKLFF
CDR3 DNA: TGTGCCAGCACCAACTTGGGGGTTACTAATGAAAAACTGTTTTTT

D gene: TRBD1
clone size: once
CDR3 length: 14
J gene: TRBJ2-7
V gene: TRBV6-6
CDR3 protein: CASSGGTGWYEQYF
CDR3 DNA: TGTGCCAGCAGCGGGGGGACAGGGTGGTACGAGCAGTACTTC

D gene: NA
clone size: NA
CDR3 length: 15
J gene: TRBJ1-1
V gene: TRBV21-1
CDR3 protein: CASSPRGRENTEAFF
CDR3 DNA: TGTGCCAGCTCTCCCCGGGGCAGGGAAAACACTGAAGCTTTCTTT

D gene: NA
clone size: once
CDR3 length: 14
J gene: TRBJ1-5
V gene: TRBV19
CDR3 protein: CASSPGTSRQPQHF
CDR3 DNA: TGTGCCAGTAGCCCCGGGACAAGCAGACAGCCCCAGCATTTT

D gene: NA
clone size: NA
CDR3 length: 13
J gene: TRBJ1-5
V gene: TRBV3-1/TRBV3-2
CDR3 protein: CASSQVMDQPQHF
CDR3 DNA: TGTGCCAGCAGCCAAGTGATGGATCAGCCCCAGCATTTT

D gene: NA
clone size: NA
CDR3 length: 15
J gene: TRBJ1-5
V gene: TRBV28
CDR3 protein: CASSSQGGSNQPQHF
CDR3 DNA: TGTGCCAGCAGCTCACAGGGTGGGAGCAATCAGCCCCAGCATTTT

D gene: NA
clone size: NA
CDR3 length: 16
J gene: TRBJ1-6
V gene: TRBV3-1/TRBV3-2
CDR3 protein: CASSLGTGLGIVALHF
CDR3 DNA: TGTGCCAGCAGCCTTGGAACGGGACTGGGAATTGTTGCCCTCCACTTT

D gene: NA
clone size: NA
CDR3 length: 13
J gene: TRBJ2-2
V gene: TRBV6-5
CDR3 protein: CASSRGPVGELFF
CDR3 DNA: TGTGCCAGCAGCCGGGGGCCGGTCGGGGAGCTGTTTTTT

D gene: NA
clone size: NA
CDR3 length: 14
J gene: TRBJ1-2
V gene: TRBV9
CDR3 protein: CASSVDGRDYGYTF
CDR3 DNA: TGTGCCAGCAGCGTAGATGGCAGGGACTATGGCTACACCTTC

D gene: TRBD1
clone size: NA
CDR3 length: 14
J gene: TRBJ1-3
V gene: TRBV30
CDR3 protein: CAWDRGSSGNTIYF
CDR3 DNA: TGTGCCTGGGACAGGGGAAGCTCTGGAAACACCATATATTTT

D gene: NA
clone size: NA
CDR3 length: 16
J gene: TRBJ1-3
V gene: TRBV10-3
CDR3 protein: CAISESAEAYRNTIYF
CDR3 DNA: TGTGCCATCAGTGAGTCGGCTGAGGCCTATAGAAACACCATATATTTT

D gene: NA
clone size: NA
CDR3 length: 12
J gene: TRBJ1-5
V gene: TRBV7-8
CDR3 protein: CASSRFDQPQHF
CDR3 DNA: TGTGCCAGCAGCCGATTCGATCAGCCCCAGCATTTT

D gene: TRBD2
clone size: once
CDR3 length: 18
J gene: TRBJ2-1
V gene: TRBV11-2
CDR3 protein: CASSSAIYSGGSYNEQFF
CDR3 DNA: TGTGCCAGCAGCTCTGCGATTTATAGCGGGGGGTCCTACAATGAGCAGTTCTTC

D gene: TRBD1
clone size: NA
CDR3 length: 14
J gene: TRBJ1-2
V gene: TRBV27
CDR3 protein: CASSQGQTIYGYTF
CDR3 DNA: TGTGCCAGCAGTCAGGGACAGACAATATATGGCTACACCTTC

D gene: NA
clone size: NA
CDR3 length: 11
J gene: TRBJ1-2
V gene: TRBV29-1
CDR3 protein: CSVETGRRYTF
CDR3 DNA: TGCAGCGTTGAAACGGGGAGGCGCTACACCTTC

D gene: TRBD1
clone size: NA
CDR3 length: 17
J gene: TRBJ2-1
V gene: TRBV2
CDR3 protein: CASRHSPGQGAHNEQFF
CDR3 DNA: TGTGCCAGCCGCCATTCCCCGGGACAGGGGGCTCACAATGAGCAGTTCTTC

D gene: NA
clone size: NA
CDR3 length: 14
J gene: TRBJ2-2
V gene: TRBV5-8
CDR3 protein: CASSLDVVTGELFF
CDR3 DNA: TGTGCCAGCAGCTTGGATGTAGTCACCGGGGAGCTGTTTTTT

D gene: NA
clone size: NA
CDR3 length: 13
J gene: TRBJ2-7
V gene: TRBV29-1
CDR3 protein: CSVTTVARYEQYF
CDR3 DNA: TGCAGCGTCACGACAGTAGCTCGGTACGAGCAGTACTTC

D gene: TRBD1
clone size: NA
CDR3 length: 16
J gene: TRBJ1-6
V gene: TRBV7-2
CDR3 protein: CASSPPTGSYNSPLHF
CDR3 DNA: TGTGCCAGCAGCCCACCGACAGGGTCCTATAATTCACCCCTCCACTTT

D gene: NA
clone size: NA
CDR3 length: 16
J gene: TRBJ1-1
V gene: TRBV24-1
CDR3 protein: CATSKAYGQQNTEAFF
CDR3 DNA: TGTGCCACCAGTAAGGCGTACGGACAGCAGAACACTGAAGCTTTCTTT

D gene: TRBD2
clone size: NA
CDR3 length: 14
J gene: TRBJ2-5
V gene: TRBV9
CDR3 protein: CASSVRAGAETQYF
CDR3 DNA: TGTGCCAGCAGCGTACGAGCGGGGGCAGAGACCCAGTACTTC

D gene: TRBD1
clone size: NA
CDR3 length: 13
J gene: TRBJ1-2
V gene: TRBV9
CDR3 protein: CASSVGQGGGYTF
CDR3 DNA: TGTGCCAGCAGCGTAGGACAGGGGGGTGGCTACACCTTC

D gene: NA
clone size: NA
CDR3 length: 15
J gene: TRBJ2-5
V gene: TRBV7-9
CDR3 protein: CASSSPQGRVETQYF
CDR3 DNA: TGTGCCAGCAGCTCGCCTCAGGGCAGAGTAGAGACCCAGTACTTC

D gene: TRBD2
clone size: NA
CDR3 length: 14
J gene: TRBJ2-2
V gene: TRBV11-3
CDR3 protein: CASSLGLATGELFF
CDR3 DNA: TGTGCCAGCAGCCTAGGACTAGCCACCGGGGAGCTGTTTTTT

D gene: NA
clone size: NA
CDR3 length: 15
J gene: TRBJ1-5
V gene: TRBV19
CDR3 protein: CASSIIPGEDQPQHF
CDR3 DNA: TGTGCCAGTAGTATTATTCCAGGGGAGGATCAGCCCCAGCATTTT

D gene: NA
clone size: NA
CDR3 length: 19
J gene: TRBJ1-2
V gene: TRBV28
CDR3 protein: CASSPPPLGRRVERYGYTF
CDR3 DNA: TGTGCCAGCAGCCCACCCCCTCTGGGTCGAAGGGTTGAGCGGTATGGCTACACCTTC

D gene: NA
clone size: NA
CDR3 length: 11
J gene: TRBJ1-6
V gene: TRBV7-9
CDR3 protein: CASSLVTPLHF
CDR3 DNA: TGTGCCAGCAGCTTAGTTACACCCCTCCACTTT

D gene: NA
clone size: NA
CDR3 length: 16
J gene: TRBJ1-3
V gene: TRBV7-3
CDR3 protein: CASSSGDRNSGNTIYF
CDR3 DNA: TGTGCCAGCAGCTCCGGAGACAGGAACTCTGGAAACACCATATATTTT

D gene: TRBD2
clone size: NA
CDR3 length: 16
J gene: TRBJ2-2
V gene: TRBV5-4
CDR3 protein: CASSASLAGGTGELFF
CDR3 DNA: TGTGCCAGCAGCGCCTCGCTAGCGGGGGGGACCGGGGAGCTGTTTTTT

D gene: TRBD1
clone size: once
CDR3 length: 16
J gene: TRBJ1-6
V gene: TRBV3-1/TRBV3-2
CDR3 protein: CAKKQGTGSYNSPLHF
CDR3 DNA: TGTGCCAAGAAACAGGGGACCGGCTCCTATAATTCACCCCTCCACTTT

D gene: TRBD2
clone size: NA
CDR3 length: 17
J gene: TRBJ2-2
V gene: TRBV5-4
CDR3 protein: CASSGIPGRGITGELFF
CDR3 DNA: TGTGCCAGCAGCGGGATCCCCGGGCGGGGGATCACCGGGGAGCTGTTTTTT

D gene: NA
clone size: NA
CDR3 length: 16
J gene: TRBJ1-5
V gene: TRBV30
CDR3 protein: CAWSPRGGRNNQPQHF
CDR3 DNA: TGTGCCTGGAGCCCCAGAGGAGGACGTAACAATCAGCCCCAGCATTTT

D gene: NA
clone size: NA
CDR3 length: 13
J gene: TRBJ2-5
V gene: TRBV7-9
CDR3 protein: CASSLRLEETQYF
CDR3 DNA: TGTGCCAGCAGCTTAAGATTGGAGGAGACCCAGTACTTC